This is a list of T cell receptor beta chains from one sample in a study of cytomegalovirus exposure and HLA in healthy donors. Measured with immunoSEQ multiplex PCR; TCRdb has only the in-frame clones, and not every one. Among about 120,000 clones listed, over 75% were seen once. Sequences were obtained from PBMCs. These receptors were obtained from a woman between 18 and 29 years old in good health and CMV-seronegative. Each CDR3 is given with its conserved first and last residue. A D gene is named only where the DNA matches it firmly. Clone sizes are given selectively: once, few, many, or a class where the clone is expanded.

>TRBJ2-3|TRBD2|TRBV10-3|-|17
CAISESPTSGGADTQYF
TGTGCCATCAGTGAGTCCCCGACTAGCGGGGGGGCTGATACGCAGTATTTT
>TRBJ2-1|-|TRBV9|-|14
CASSVDFSYNEQFF
TGTGCCAGCAGCGTAGACTTCTCCTACAATGAGCAGTTCTTC
>TRBJ1-1|TRBD1|TRBV19|once|15
CASSIMAGGMAEAFF
TGTGCCAGTAGTATTATGGCAGGGGGTATGGCTGAAGCTTTCTTT
>TRBJ1-2|-|TRBV6-1|-|15
CASSEIAGANYGYTF
TGTGCCAGCAGTGAAATCGCAGGGGCTAACTATGGCTACACCTTC
>TRBJ2-7|TRBD2|TRBV19|-|14
CASSHTSGRDEQYF
TGTGCCAGTAGCCACACTAGCGGGAGGGACGAGCAGTACTTC
>TRBJ1-1|-|TRBV4-3|-|18
CASSQEPTGQEGNTEAFF
TGCGCCAGCAGCCAAGAGCCCACGGGCCAGGAGGGGAACACTGAAGCTTTCTTT
>TRBJ2-7|-|TRBV18|-|13
CASSWRQAYEQYF
TGTGCCAGCTCTTGGAGACAGGCCTACGAGCAGTACTTC
>TRBJ1-1|TRBD1|TRBV5-1|-|17
CASSARQGSRIGTEAFF
TGCGCCAGCAGCGCCCGACAGGGGAGTCGGATTGGCACTGAAGCTTTCTTT
>TRBJ2-7|-|TRBV5-1|once|15
CASSLVGSKSYEQYF
TGCGCCAGCAGCTTAGTAGGGAGTAAGTCCTACGAGCAGTACTTC
>TRBJ2-2|-|TRBV21-1|-|14
CANITGEGTGELFF
TGTGCGAACATAACGGGGGAAGGCACCGGGGAGCTGTTTTTT
>TRBJ2-7|-|TRBV11-2|-|14
CASSVGFSSYEQYF
TGTGCCAGCAGCGTCGGTTTTAGCTCCTACGAGCAGTACTTC
>TRBJ2-3|TRBD2|TRBV2|-|16
CATEGLAGGRPDTQYF
TGTGCCACCGAGGGACTAGCGGGAGGAAGGCCAGATACGCAGTATTTT
>TRBJ2-1|TRBD2|TRBV29-1|-|13
CSVVELAGSEQFF
TGCAGCGTTGTTGAACTAGCGGGCTCCGAGCAGTTCTTC
>TRBJ1-1|-|TRBV5-1|-|11
CASSLGVEAFF
TGCGCCAGCAGCTTGGGAGTAGAAGCTTTCTTT
>TRBJ1-2|-|TRBV18|-|17
CASSPEGFPQGSYGYTF
TGTGCCAGCTCACCAGAAGGGTTCCCTCAGGGAAGCTATGGCTACACCTTC
>TRBJ2-1|TRBD2|TRBV7-2|-|17
CASSSPGLAGGYNEQFF
TGTGCCAGCAGCTCCCCGGGACTAGCGGGAGGTTACAATGAGCAGTTCTTC
>TRBJ2-3|TRBD2|TRBV4-3|once|16
CASSPRGTSGTDTQYF
TGCGCCAGCAGCCCCCGGGGGACTAGCGGCACAGATACGCAGTATTTT
>TRBJ2-1|TRBD2|TRBV2|-|17
CASIDLAAASSYNEQFF
TGTGCCAGCATAGACCTAGCGGCTGCCAGCTCCTACAATGAGCAGTTCTTC
>TRBJ1-4|TRBD1|TRBV15|-|14
CATSRGQGHEKLFF
TGTGCCACCAGCAGGGGACAGGGCCATGAAAAACTGTTTTTT
>TRBJ2-7|-|TRBV13|-|11
CASSSNFEQYF
TGTGCCAGCAGTTCCAACTTTGAGCAGTACTTC
>TRBJ1-1|TRBD1|TRBV6-6|-|14
CASSWDRVNTEAFF
TGTGCCAGCAGTTGGGACAGGGTGAACACTGAAGCTTTCTTT
>TRBJ2-7|-|TRBV7-2|-|15
CASSIRDFSTYEQYF
TGTGCCAGCAGCATCCGGGACTTCTCCACCTACGAGCAGTACTTC
>TRBJ1-1|TRBD1|TRBV29-1|-|11
CSGDRALEAFF
TGCAGCGGTGACAGGGCCCTTGAAGCTTTCTTT
>TRBJ1-1|-|TRBV5-1|few|13
CASSLASYTEAFF
TGTGCCAGCAGCTTGGCCAGTTACACTGAAGCTTTCTTT
>TRBJ1-6|-|TRBV6-5|-|15
CASSYSIGQMVPLHF
TGTGCCAGCAGTTACTCGATTGGCCAAATGGTACCCCTCCACTTT
>TRBJ2-1|TRBD2|TRBV4-1|once|14
CASSEGTRGNEQFF
TGCGCCAGCAGCGAGGGGACTAGGGGTAATGAGCAGTTCTTC
>TRBJ1-4|TRBD1|TRBV18|-|14
CASSVGQDREKLFF
TGTGCCAGCTCAGTCGGACAGGATAGGGAAAAACTGTTTTTT
>TRBJ1-1|TRBD1|TRBV6-1|few|15
CASSARQGLGTEAFF
TGTGCCAGCAGTGCCCGACAGGGTCTAGGCACTGAAGCTTTCTTT
>TRBJ1-2|-|TRBV5-6|-|13
CASSFGTVYGYTF
TGTGCCAGCAGCTTCGGGACTGTCTATGGCTACACCTTC
>TRBJ1-2|-|TRBV11-3|once|16
CASSHWGQERNYGYTF
TGTGCCAGCAGCCACTGGGGGCAGGAACGTAACTATGGCTACACCTTC
>TRBJ1-1|TRBD1|TRBV5-5|-|16
CASSLDRQGVNTEAFF
TGTGCCAGCAGCTTGGATCGCCAGGGGGTGAACACTGAAGCTTTCTTT
>TRBJ2-2|-|TRBV4-2|-|16
CASSPPERANTGELFF
TGTGCCAGCAGCCCCCCTGAGCGGGCGAACACCGGGGAGCTGTTTTTT
>TRBJ1-5|-|TRBV19|-|15
CASSSLLRFDQPQHF
TGTGCCAGTAGCTCTTTGCTTCGGTTCGATCAGCCCCAGCATTTT
>TRBJ2-6|-|TRBV14|-|12
CASSLQANGLTF
TGTGCCAGCAGCCTACAGGCCAACGGCCTGACTTTC
>TRBJ1-2|TRBD1|TRBV2|-|12
CATDRANYGYTF
TGTGCCACCGACAGGGCGAACTATGGCTACACCTTC